Listed here are 19 T cell receptor beta chains from one sample, sequenced in a study of vaccination and CD4 T cells after COVID-19. The Oncomine TCR Beta short-read assay generated sequence data from the DNA of cultured CD4+ T cells. TCRdb reprocessed the PCR reads with MiXCR, giving one entry per CDR3 protein. Of about 8,800 distinct CDR3 sequences in the sample, approximately 48% were seen once. Treatment described: roughly 11-day PBMC culture with coronavirus spike peptide pools or control peptides (ViraFEST assay). Their target antigens are unknown. Sequences were obtained from CD4+ T cells from blood, cultured in vitro. The receptors originated from a human donor who had recovered from COVID-19.

This clonotype was detected only a few times. The rearrangement joins TRBV7-2 to TRBJ2-7; 8 nucleotides agree with TRBD2. V lost 5 bases, J lost 5 bases, and 8 bases stayed unmatched. Per the germline V gene, CDR1 is SGHTA and CDR2 is FQGNSA. This CDR3 is 14 amino acids long. The CDR3, as DNA: TGTGCCAGCAGCCCGAGCGGGAGTCACAACGAGCAGTACTTC. It encodes CASSPSGSHNEQYF.

Written as DNA, the CDR3 is TGTGCCAGCCTTACACGGACAGGGGGAGACTATGGCTACACCTTC. As protein: CASLTRTGGDYGYTF. The chain is built from TRBV19 and TRBJ1-2; 10 bases map to TRBD1. Germline loops: CDR1 LNHDA, CDR2 SQIVND (reference sequence). The trim removed 9 bases at V and 3 bases at J, leaving 10 bases unmatched. The CDR3 totals 15 residues.

This clonotype was seen more than once but under ten times. This chain links TRBV6-1 with TRBJ1-2; D ambiguous. The CDR3 consists of 15 residues. Per the germline V gene, CDR1 is MNHNS and CDR2 is SASEGT. With 2 bases removed from V and 2 bases from J, the gap between germline ends came to 12 bases. The CDR3 reads CASSESMGANYGYTF. For the CDR3, the DNA is TGTGCCAGCAGTGAATCTATGGGCGCGAACTATGGCTACACCTTC.

This clonotype was counted between two and nine times. This sequence joins TRBV6-2 or TRBV6-3 and TRBJ1-5; D is unclear. The CDR3 extends over 16 amino acids. In germline, CDR1 is MNHEY, CDR2 SVGEGT. Trimming cost V 6 bases and J 1 base, with 16 bases left between them. The CDR3 sequence is CASRPSVSKSNQPQHF. As DNA, the CDR3 is TGTGCCAGCAGGCCCTCCGTTTCCAAAAGCAATCAGCCCCAGCATTTT.

The rearrangement links TRBV20-1 to TRBJ1-2; a weak D match, TRBD1 (5 bases). The CDR3 runs 13 residues. The V gene's germline CDR1 is DFQATT and CDR2 SNEGSKA (reference sequence). The V end lost 0 bases, the J end lost 6 bases, and 11 bases lay between the germline ends. As DNA, the CDR3 is TGCAGTGCTAGAGATTTACGGGGGGATGGCTACACCTTC. It specifies CSARDLRGDGYTF.

The chain uses TRBV27 and TRBJ2-2; D is unclear. The CDR3 has 17 residues. The V gene's germline CDR1 is MNHEY and CDR2 SMNVEV (reference sequence). V shed 6 bases and J shed 0 bases, with 17 bases lying between them. CDR3 bases: TGTGCCAGCAGCCCCATCCGGGCGATATCGAACACCGGGGAGCTGTTTTTT. Protein product: CASSPIRAISNTGELFF.

This sequence joins TRBV10-3 and TRBJ1-6; 9 nucleotides match TRBD1. This CDR3 has 15 residues. The junction had 7 bases not matched to a gene; V was cut back by 6 bases and J by 7 bases. Germline CDR1 reads ENHRY; CDR2 reads SYGVKD. CDR3 nucleotides: TGTGCCATCAGGGGGACAGGGACTAGGAATTCACCCCTCCACTTT. Encoded protein: CAIRGTGTRNSPLHF.

The genes are TRBV2 and TRBJ1-2; 7 bases fit TRBD1. V lost 4 bases to trimming and J lost 3 bases; unmatched junction nucleotides: 2. CDR1 is SNHLY, CDR2 FYNNEI, per germline. The CDR3 is 13 amino acids. CDR3 amino acids: CASSGQGDYGYTF. CDR3 nucleotide sequence: TGTGCCAGCAGTGGGCAGGGGGACTATGGCTACACCTTC.

This clonotype was seen a few times. The chain uses TRBV7-6 and TRBJ1-1; D is unresolved. Germline CDR1 and CDR2: SGHVS and FNYEAQ. Trimming removed 3 bases from V and 8 bases from J, with 16 bases in between. The CDR3 has 14 residues. The CDR3: CASSLTGIEGEAFF. Written as DNA, the CDR3 is TGTGCCAGCAGCTTGACGGGAATAGAAGGGGAAGCTTTCTTT.

A few counts support this clonotype. The chain links TRBV20-1 to TRBJ1-6; 9 positions agree with TRBD1. CDR3 length: 14 residues. Unmatched junction bases numbered 9, after V lost 5 bases and J lost 10 bases. The V gene's germline CDR1 is DFQATT and CDR2 SNEGSKA (reference sequence). The CDR3 nucleotides read TGCAGTGCTCTCCTACAGGGGGCTGACTCACCCCTCCACTTT. Residues: CSALLQGADSPLHF.

The rearrangement links TRBV1 to TRBJ2-3. TRBV1 is annotated as a pseudogene. This CDR3 comprises 17 residues. Here the CDR3 reads CTSSQDSPRSLTDTQYF. The CDR3 region has the DNA TGCACCAGCAGCCAAGATAGCCCAAGATCTCTCACAGATACGCAGTATTTT.

This chain joins TRBV7-6 and TRBJ2-1; D assignment may be TRBD1 or TRBD2 (5 bases each). Germline V CDR1 and CDR2: SGHVS, FNYEAQ. V was cut by 5 bases and J by 7 bases, with 30 bases left in between. The CDR3 spans 19 residues. The CDR3 reads CASSRSPPSGQIPGNEQFF. The CDR3 nucleotides are TGTGCCAGCAGCCGATCCCCCCCAAGTGGACAAATACCGGGGAATGAGCAGTTCTTC.

J is TRBJ1-1 and V is TRBV25-1, with D possibly matching TRBD1 (5 bases). Trimming removed 6 bases at V and 4 bases at J, with 6 bases between. Germline V lookup: CDR1 MGHDK, CDR2 SYGVNS. The CDR3 is 11 residues long. The CDR3 spells CASRTVTEAFF. For the CDR3, the DNA is TGTGCCAGCAGGACAGTCACTGAAGCTTTCTTT.

The J gene is TRBJ2-3, the V gene TRBV19; TRBD2 matches 11 bases. The germline V gene has CDR1 LNHDA and CDR2 SQIVND (reference sequence). The junction had 4 bases not matched to a gene; V was cut back by 2 bases and J by 6 bases. This CDR3 region has 15 residues. CDR3 nucleotide sequence: TGTGCCAGTAGTATACTAGCGGGGGGCGGGGATACGCAGTATTTT. Residues: CASSILAGGGDTQYF.

The CDR3 is CASSSRGSGANVLTF. The CDR3 DNA reads TGTGCCAGCAGCTCCCGAGGTTCAGGGGCCAACGTCCTGACTTTC. The chain recombines TRBV7-2 with TRBJ2-6; D is unclear. CDR3 length: 15 residues. The ends were cut back, 4 bases at V and 4 bases at J, with 11 bases in the middle. The germline V gene has CDR1 SGHTA and CDR2 FQGNSA.

This chain uses TRBV6-1 with TRBJ1-5, with TRBD1 matching 10 bases. The trim removed 5 bases at V and 1 base at J, leaving 8 bases unmatched. In germline, CDR1 is MNHNS, CDR2 SASEGT. The CDR3 is made up of 17 amino acids. CDR3 sequence reads: CASSPGTGVRSNQPQHF. The CDR3 DNA is TGTGCCAGCAGTCCCGGGACAGGGGTTCGAAGCAATCAGCCCCAGCATTTT.

V usage is TRBV27 and J usage is TRBJ2-5; 10 nucleotides align to TRBD2. CDR3 length: 15 amino acids. V was clipped by 5 bases and J by 5 bases; unmatched bases: 8. The germline V gene encodes CDR1 MNHEY and CDR2 SMNVEV (reference sequence). For the CDR3, the DNA is TGTGCCAGCAGTGGCCAGCGGGGGGGCCGGGAGACCCAGTACTTC. Translation gives CASSGQRGGRETQYF.

A remark on this clonotype: With a much larger clone just one base away, this may be a read error. This sequence joins TRBV20-1 and TRBJ2-1; maybe TRBD2 (5 bases). The CDR3 is made up of 14 amino acids. Looked up from germline, CDR1 is DFQATT and CDR2 is SNEGSKA (reference sequence). V lost 6 bases and J lost 7, with 19 bases in between. The chain's CDR3 is CSARIGVSSNEQFF. The CDR3, as DNA: TGCAGTGCCAGGATCGGGGTCAGTTCAAATGAGCAGTTCTTC.

This clonotype was observed once. This chain uses TRBV20-1 with TRBJ2-7, with D possibly being TRBD1 (5 bases). V was pared by 0 bases and J by 6 bases, with 15 bases between. The V gene's germline CDR1 is DFQATT and CDR2 SNEGSKA (reference sequence). CDR3 length: 14 amino acids. The CDR3 is CSARDRRQGSEQYF. In nucleotides, the CDR3 is TGCAGTGCTAGAGATCGTAGGCAGGGCAGCGAGCAGTACTTC.